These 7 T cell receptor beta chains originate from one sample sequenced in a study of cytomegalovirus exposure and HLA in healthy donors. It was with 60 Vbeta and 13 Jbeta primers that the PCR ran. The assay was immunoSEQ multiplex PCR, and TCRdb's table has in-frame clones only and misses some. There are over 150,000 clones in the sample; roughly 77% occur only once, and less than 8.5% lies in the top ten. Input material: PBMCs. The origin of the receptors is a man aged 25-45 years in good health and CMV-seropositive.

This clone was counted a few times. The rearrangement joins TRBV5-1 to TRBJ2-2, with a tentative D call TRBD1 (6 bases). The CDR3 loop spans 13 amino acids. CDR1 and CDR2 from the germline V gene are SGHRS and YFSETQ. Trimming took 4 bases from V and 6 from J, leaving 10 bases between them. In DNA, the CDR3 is TGCGCCAGCAGCCAGGGGCAGCCCGGGGAGCTGTTTTTT. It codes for CASSQGQPGELFF.

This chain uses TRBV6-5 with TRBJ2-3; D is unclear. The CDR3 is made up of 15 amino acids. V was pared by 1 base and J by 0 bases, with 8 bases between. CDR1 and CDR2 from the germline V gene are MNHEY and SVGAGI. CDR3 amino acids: CASSYLSFSTDTQYF. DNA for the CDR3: TGTGCCAGCAGTTACTTGAGTTTCAGCACAGATACGCAGTATTTT.

The CDR3 here is CASSFWGLSGGEQFF. Written as DNA, the CDR3 is TGTGCCAGCAGCTTTTGGGGTCTCTCTGGCGGGGAGCAGTTCTTC. The chain links TRBV7-9 to TRBJ2-1, with TRBD2 as a possible D gene (5 bases). This CDR3 region has 15 residues. Trimming pared 3 bases from V and 10 bases from J, leaving 19 bases between. Germline CDR1 and CDR2: SEHNR and FQNEAQ (reference sequence).

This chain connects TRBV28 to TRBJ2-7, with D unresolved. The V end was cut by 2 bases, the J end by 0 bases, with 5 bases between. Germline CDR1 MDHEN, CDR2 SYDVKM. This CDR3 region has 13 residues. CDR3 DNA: TGTGCCAGCAGTTTAACGGTCTCCTACGAGCAGTACTTC. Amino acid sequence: CASSLTVSYEQYF.

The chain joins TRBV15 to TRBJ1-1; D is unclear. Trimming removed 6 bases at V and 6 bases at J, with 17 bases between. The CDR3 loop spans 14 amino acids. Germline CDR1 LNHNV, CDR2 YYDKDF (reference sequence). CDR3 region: CATRRNLAGPEAFF. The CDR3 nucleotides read TGTGCCACCAGACGAAATCTCGCGGGCCCTGAAGCTTTCTTT.

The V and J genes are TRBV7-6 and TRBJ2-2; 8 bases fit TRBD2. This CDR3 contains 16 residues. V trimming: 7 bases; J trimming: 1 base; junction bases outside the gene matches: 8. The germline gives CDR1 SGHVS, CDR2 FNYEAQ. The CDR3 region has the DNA TGTGCCAGCACCCCCCGGGCGGGAGGGAACACCGGGGAGCTGTTTTTT. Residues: CASTPRAGGNTGELFF. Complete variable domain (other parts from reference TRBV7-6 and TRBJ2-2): GAGVSQSPRYKVTKRGQDVALRCDPISGHVSLYWYRQALGQGPEFLTYFNYEAQQDKSGLPNDRFSAERPEGSISTLTIQRTEQRDSAMYRCASTPRAGGNTGELFFGEGSRLTVL.

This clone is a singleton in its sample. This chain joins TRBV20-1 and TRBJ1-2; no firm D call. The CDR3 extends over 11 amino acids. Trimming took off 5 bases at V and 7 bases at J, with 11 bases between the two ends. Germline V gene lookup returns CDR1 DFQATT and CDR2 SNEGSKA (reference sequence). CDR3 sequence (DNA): TGCAGTGCTCCCGAGGCCGGTGGCTACACCTTC. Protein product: CSAPEAGGYTF.